This paragraph reports one TCR beta chain. Its antigen is still unknown. The sample is drawn from a study of cytomegalovirus exposure and HLA in healthy donors. Overall study: Out of approximately 400 genotyped donors, 81% belonged to the Caucasian-associated ancestry cluster. Study-wide points: Productive rates of about 87% or about 30% were seen for most TCR beta V segments in an earlier analysis. Overall, approximately 150 TCR beta chains were annotated as cytomegalovirus-associated. Reports indicated that the classifier achieved high specificity and sensitivity in diagnosing cytomegalovirus status.

The PCR was carried out with 60 Vbeta primers and 13 Jbeta primers. The assay was immunoSEQ multiplex PCR, and TCRdb's table has in-frame clones only and misses some. The table lists over 85,000 clones, roughly four fifths of them singletons. Sequencing was performed on PBMCs. The clonotype comes from a man between 40 and 49 years old in good health and CMV-seropositive.

The chain's CDR3 is CASSSGQGYGYTF. CDR3 in DNA: TGTGCCAGCAGTTCGGGACAGGGCTATGGCTACACCTTC. This chain joins TRBV6-6 and TRBJ1-2; 9 bases are a match to TRBD1. Germline loops: CDR1 MNHNY, CDR2 SVGAGI (reference sequence). The CDR3 length is 13 residues. The V segment lost 4 bases and the J segment 4 bases; nucleotides outside the gene matches: 1.